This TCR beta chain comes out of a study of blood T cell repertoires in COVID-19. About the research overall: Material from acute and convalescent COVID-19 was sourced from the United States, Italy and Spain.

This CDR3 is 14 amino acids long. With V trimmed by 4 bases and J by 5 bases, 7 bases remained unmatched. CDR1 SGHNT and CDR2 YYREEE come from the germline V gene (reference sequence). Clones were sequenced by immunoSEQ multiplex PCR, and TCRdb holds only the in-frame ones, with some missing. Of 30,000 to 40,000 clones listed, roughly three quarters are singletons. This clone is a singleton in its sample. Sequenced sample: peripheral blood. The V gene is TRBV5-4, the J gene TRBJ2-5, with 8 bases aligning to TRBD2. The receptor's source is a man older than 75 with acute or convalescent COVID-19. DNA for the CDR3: TGTGCCAGCAGCCCCGGGGGGGCTGGGGAGACCCAGTACTTC. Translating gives CASSPGGAGETQYF.